Below, 18 T cell receptor beta chains from the same sample are listed, as sequenced in a study of T cells after yellow fever vaccination. TCRdb called the 5' RACE reads again in MiXCR, with one record for every CDR3 protein. The sample has almost 30,000 distinct CDR3 sequences; about 4.7% are singletons. The input for sequencing was CD8+ T cells sorted from PBMCs, taken 10 days after the yellow fever booster vaccination. The receptors stem from a man aged 25 to 40 who received the YFV17D yellow fever vaccine.

In its sample, this clonotype was seen many times. The J gene is TRBJ2-5, the V gene TRBV3-1; no clear D gene. This CDR3 has 13 amino acids. V gave up 8 bases and J gave up 1 base, with 11 bases separating them. Germline CDR1 reads LGHDT; CDR2 reads YNNKEL (reference sequence). In nucleotides, the CDR3 is TGTGCCAGCCGAGACGGGCTCCAAGAGACCCAGTACTTC. Its protein is CASRDGLQETQYF.

Many counts were recorded for this clonotype. The chain has TRBV5-5 and TRBJ2-1, with D possibly matching TRBD1 (6 bases). V shed 2 bases and J shed 0 bases, with 6 bases lying between them. This CDR3 spans 14 amino acids. Germline assignment: CDR1 SGHKS and CDR2 YYEKEE (reference sequence). The CDR3 protein is CASSLQGSYNEQFF. CDR3 nucleotides: TGTGCCAGCAGCTTACAGGGCTCCTACAATGAGCAGTTCTTC.

The V call is TRBV27, the J call TRBJ2-3; tentative D call: TRBD1 (5 bases). CDR1 and CDR2 from the germline V gene are MNHEY and SMNVEV (reference sequence). CDR3 length: 15 residues. The V and J ends lost 5 bases and 0 bases respectively, with 12 bases between them. Written as DNA, the CDR3 is TGTGCCAGCAGTCTGACAGATTCTAGCACAGATACGCAGTATTTT. The encoded protein is CASSLTDSSTDTQYF.

The sample holds a few counts of this clonotype. The rearrangement joins TRBV7-8 to TRBJ2-7; TRBD2 aligns across 7 bases. The CDR3 is 15 amino acids. Per germline, CDR1 SGHVS and CDR2 FQNEAQ. V lost 5 bases to trimming and J lost 3 bases; unmatched junction nucleotides: 10. CDR3 in amino acids: CASSPPLSGNYEQYF. CDR3 DNA: TGTGCCAGCAGCCCCCCCCTCAGCGGGAACTACGAGCAGTACTTC.

This clonotype was detected many times. This rearrangement joins TRBV20-1 to TRBJ2-2; 9 bases map to TRBD2. The CDR3 totals 14 residues. The V and J ends lost 6 bases and 6 bases, in that order; junction bases with no gene match: 8. Per germline, CDR1 DFQATT and CDR2 SNEGSKA (reference sequence). As DNA, the CDR3 is TGCAGTGCCCTTAGCGGGAGTAGTTCCGGGGAGCTGTTTTTT. It codes for CSALSGSSSGELFF.

This clonotype was detected many times. The chain uses TRBV7-9 and TRBJ2-2, with TRBD2 as a possible D gene (6 bases). Germline CDR1 and CDR2: SEHNR and FQNEAQ (reference sequence). There are 15 residues in the CDR3. V lost 10 bases and J 7 bases, leaving 22 bases between the germline ends. This chain's CDR3 is CATPGGQASIGELFF. DNA of the CDR3: TGTGCCACCCCCGGAGGGCAAGCTTCCATCGGGGAGCTGTTTTTT.

The sample holds a few counts of this clonotype. The chain joins TRBV7-2 to TRBJ2-3, with TRBD2 identical over 10 bases. The CDR3 has 16 residues. The junction had 11 bases not matched to a gene; V was cut back by 6 bases and J by 5 bases. Germline lookup yields CDR1 SGHTA and CDR2 FQGNSA. CDR3 region: CASSIMEREGIDTQYF. The CDR3 DNA sequence: TGTGCCAGCAGTATAATGGAGCGGGAGGGGATAGATACGCAGTATTTT.

This clonotype was counted many times. This chain uses TRBV27 with TRBJ2-3; 8 nucleotides agree with TRBD2. CDR3 size: 16 residues. The germline V gene has CDR1 MNHEY and CDR2 SMNVEV (reference sequence). Trimming at V came to 8 bases and at J to 1 base, leaving 11 bases not matched to a gene. The CDR3 spells CASAPIAGWGTDTQYF. The CDR3 nucleotides read TGTGCCAGCGCCCCGATAGCGGGATGGGGCACAGATACGCAGTATTTT.

This clonotype has a count of ten or more. The J gene is TRBJ2-1, the V gene TRBV20-1; D unresolved. The V and J ends lost 6 bases and 8 bases respectively, with 23 bases between them. Looked up from germline, CDR1 is DFQATT and CDR2 is SNEGSKA (reference sequence). There are 15 residues in the CDR3. CDR3 sequence: CSADSPVYAWDEQFF. CDR3 nucleotide sequence: TGCAGTGCAGATAGTCCAGTTTACGCCTGGGATGAGCAGTTCTTC.

This clonotype appeared many times. The chain links TRBV7-2 to TRBJ2-5; the match to TRBD2 covers 9 bases. Unmatched junction bases numbered 4, after V lost 4 bases and J lost 4 bases. Per the germline V gene, CDR1 is SGHTA and CDR2 is FQGNSA. The CDR3 runs to 14 residues. The CDR3 sequence: CASSWLAGVETQYF. CDR3 bases: TGTGCCAGCAGCTGGTTAGCGGGAGTAGAGACCCAGTACTTC.

This clonotype has a count of ten or more. The chain links TRBV7-4 to TRBJ2-7; no firm D call. The V gene lost 5 bases and the J gene lost 3 bases, with 2 bases spanning the gap. Germline CDR1 and CDR2: SGHVT and SQSDAQ. The CDR3 spans 10 residues. The CDR3 DNA sequence: TGTGCCAGCAGCGTCTACGAGCAGTACTTC. Amino acids: CASSVYEQYF. Using reference TRBV7-4 and TRBJ2-7 for the parts outside the CDR3, the full variable domain is GAGVSQSPRYKVAKRGRDVALRCDSISGHVTLYWYRQTLGQGSEVLTYSQSDAQRDKSGRPSGRFSAERPERSVSTLKIQRTEQGDSAVYLCASSVYEQYFGPGTRLTVT.

This clonotype occurred many times. The chain combines TRBV5-1 with TRBJ2-3; 15 bases are a match to TRBD2. From germline, CDR1 is SGHRS and CDR2 YFSETQ. The CDR3 runs 17 residues. With 4 bases clipped from V and 3 bases from J, the junction kept 6 bases outside the gene matches. This CDR3 reads CASSNTGTSGGTDTQYF. The DNA for the CDR3 is TGCGCCAGCAGCAACACCGGGACTAGCGGGGGGACAGATACGCAGTATTTT.

The V gene is TRBV28, the J gene TRBJ2-7; D ambiguous. Trimming stripped 9 bases from V and 3 bases from J, with 18 bases between. CDR3 length: 14 residues. Germline lookup yields CDR1 MDHEN and CDR2 SYDVKM. The CDR3 nucleotides read TGTGCCAGGAGCCCGGCGGTCCTCTGCTACGAGCAGTACTTC. The encoded protein is CARSPAVLCYEQYF.

Ten or more counts support this clonotype. The gene calls are TRBV5-1 and TRBJ2-5; D ambiguous. V lost 0 bases and J 2 bases, leaving 14 bases between the germline ends. Looked up from germline, CDR1 is SGHRS and CDR2 is YFSETQ. The length of the CDR3 is 16 residues. DNA for the CDR3: TGCGCCAGCAGCTTGGACGGCCTACCCGCACAAGAGACCCAGTACTTC. Translating it yields CASSLDGLPAQETQYF.

Worth noting for this clonotype: Since a much larger clone is just one base distant, this may be a read error. The CDR3, as DNA: TGTGCCAGCAGTTACCAAACAGGGCCAGACTACGAGCAGTACTTC. Translation: CASSYQTGPDYEQYF. The chain joins TRBV27 to TRBJ2-7; a weak D match, TRBD1 (6 bases). The CDR3 has 15 residues. The germline V and J ends were trimmed by 4 bases and 3 bases, with 16 bases remaining between them. From germline, CDR1 is MNHEY and CDR2 SMNVEV (reference sequence).

This clonotype was recorded at least ten times. The V gene is TRBV6-5, the J gene TRBJ1-1, with unresolved D. Trimming took 0 bases from V and 3 from J, leaving 8 bases between them. Looked up from germline, CDR1 is MNHEY and CDR2 is SVGAGI. The CDR3 extends over 14 amino acids. The CDR3 loop reads CASSYSTSHTEAFF. The CDR3 DNA follows: TGTGCCAGCAGTTACTCGACATCGCACACTGAAGCTTTCTTT.

This clonotype was seen at least ten times. This chain uses TRBV12-3 or TRBV12-4 with TRBJ2-6; 13 bases line up with TRBD2. The J segment lost 4 bases and the V segment lost 6 bases, leaving 15 bases of the junction unmatched. The CDR3 length is 20 residues. The CDR3 region is CASSVGTSGVEGSGANVLTF. CDR3 in DNA: TGTGCCAGCAGCGTCGGGACTAGCGGGGTAGAGGGGTCCGGGGCCAACGTCCTGACTTTC.

This clonotype appeared many times. This rearrangement joins TRBV15 to TRBJ1-4, with D perhaps TRBD1 (5 bases). With 0 bases removed from V and 3 bases from J, the gap between germline ends came to 11 bases. Germline CDR1 and CDR2: LNHNV and YYDKDF (reference sequence). This CDR3 is built from 16 residues. The CDR3 loop is CATSRDGGDANEKLFF. For the CDR3, the DNA is TGTGCCACCAGCAGAGATGGGGGGGATGCTAATGAAAAACTGTTTTTT.